The rows below give T cell receptor beta chains drawn from one sample of a study of neurological immune-mediated disorders. TCRdb used MiXCR to reprocess the 5' RACE reads, holding one entry per CDR3 protein. Of about 66,000 distinct CDR3 sequences listed, roughly 4.5% are singletons. The material sequenced was PBMCs. All receptors derive from a man aged 30 to 45 with multiple sclerosis. The CDR3 runs from the conserved cysteine through the conserved F or W. Each record gives: J gene, V gene, CDR3 length, D gene, clone size, CDR3 protein, CDR3 DNA. D genes are given only for firm matches. Not every row has a clone size; where given, it reads once, few, many or a size class.

TRBJ1-4	TRBV5-1	17	.	many	CASSFSHTTGRREKLFF	TGCGCCAGCAGCTTCTCCCACACCACAGGGAGACGAGAAAAACTGTTTTTT
TRBJ2-5	TRBV5-1	14	TRBD1	many	CASSMGQGEETQYF	TGCGCCAGCAGCATGGGACAGGGAGAGGAGACCCAGTACTTC
TRBJ1-1	TRBV7-9	13	.	many	CASSLFGDTEAFF	TGTGCCAGCAGCTTGTTTGGGGACACTGAAGCTTTCTTT
TRBJ2-3	TRBV7-3	14	.	many	CASSLGTARDTQYF	TGTGCCAGCAGCTTGGGGACGGCGAGGGATACGCAGTATTTT
TRBJ1-3	TRBV4-1	15	.	many	CASSPPGRAGNTIYF	TGCGCCAGCAGCCCCCCCGGGAGGGCTGGAAACACCATATATTTT
TRBJ2-2	TRBV6-5	15	TRBD1	many	CASSSRGLDTGELFF	TGTGCCAGCAGTTCCAGGGGGCTCGACACCGGGGAGCTGTTTTTT
TRBJ1-1	TRBV5-1	15	.	many	CASSLVYRGNTEAFF	TGCGCCAGCAGCTTGGTTTATAGGGGTAACACTGAAGCTTTCTTT
TRBJ1-1	TRBV12-3/TRBV12-4	14	.	medium-sized	CASSLRHLGTEAFF	TGTGCCAGCAGTTTACGCCACTTGGGCACTGAAGCTTTCTTT
TRBJ1-2	TRBV5-1	12	TRBD1	many	CASRQGDYGYTF	TGCGCCAGCCGACAGGGAGACTATGGCTACACCTTC
TRBJ2-3	TRBV5-1	14	.	.	CASSSRARTDTQYF	TGCGCCAGCAGCTCGAGGGCCCGGACAGATACGCAGTATTTT
TRBJ1-1	TRBV29-1	13	.	few	CSAPGRENTEAFF	TGCAGCGCACCGGGACGGGAGAACACTGAAGCTTTCTTT
TRBJ2-3	TRBV29-1	13	.	many	CSVEVQGTDTQYF	TGCAGCGTTGAAGTGCAAGGCACAGATACGCAGTATTTT
TRBJ1-6	TRBV5-1	13	.	.	CASSPGENSPLNF	TGCGCCAGCAGTCCAGGGGAAAATTCACCCCTCAACTTT
TRBJ1-5	TRBV25-1	14	.	.	CAGSDIRSDQPQNF	TGTGCCGGGTCGGACATTAGATCGGATCAGCCCCAGAATTTT
TRBJ1-4	TRBV5-1	12	.	.	CASSFDNIRLFF	TGCGCCAGCAGCTTCGACAACATCAGACTGTTTTTT
TRBJ1-5	TRBV11-2	13	.	many	CASSFISNQPQHF	TGTGCCAGCAGCTTCATTTCCAATCAGCCCCAGCATTTT
TRBJ1-1	TRBV25-1	15	.	many	CASRPPGLMNTEAFF	TGTGCCAGCAGGCCACCGGGACTCATGAACACTGAAGCTTTCTTT
TRBJ1-1	TRBV6-6	14	.	many	CASSPREGGTEAFF	TGTGCCAGCAGCCCCAGGGAGGGGGGCACTGAAGCTTTCTTT
TRBJ2-7	TRBV10-1	13	.	.	CASSESSLLEQYF	TGCGCCAGCAGTGAGTCGTCTCTACTCGAGCAGTACTTC
TRBJ2-5	TRBV5-1	14	.	few	CASSLSPAEETQYF	TGCGCCAGCAGCTTATCCCCGGCGGAGGAGACCCAGTACTTC
TRBJ2-1	TRBV4-1	16	TRBD2	many	CASSQGSGGLNNEQFF	TGCGCCAGCAGCCAAGGGAGCGGGGGCCTGAACAATGAGCAGTTCTTC
TRBJ2-5	TRBV5-1	15	.	many	CASSLDGNPRETQYF	TGCGCCAGCAGCTTGGACGGCAACCCCAGGGAGACCCAGTACTTC
TRBJ1-5	TRBV4-1	15	.	many	CASSPLRGVGQPQHF	TGCGCCAGCAGCCCGCTACGCGGGGTGGGTCAGCCCCAGCATTTT
TRBJ2-2	TRBV6-5	13	.	few	CATYRANTGELFF	TGTGCCACGTATAGGGCGAACACCGGGGAGCTGTTTTTT
TRBJ2-2	TRBV5-1	14	.	many	CASRDRTNTGELFF	TGCGCCAGCAGAGACAGGACGAACACCGGGGAGCTGTTTTTT
TRBJ2-7	TRBV5-1	14	.	many	CASSFRGFTYEQYF	TGCGCCAGCAGCTTCCGGGGTTTTACCTACGAGCAGTACTTC
TRBJ2-3	TRBV7-9	13	.	many	CASGPQAIDTQYF	TGTGCCAGCGGACCCCAGGCCATAGATACGCAGTATTTT
TRBJ1-2	TRBV14	16	.	.	CASSQGGLQRNYGYTF	TGTGCCAGCAGCCAGGGGGGCCTTCAGAGAAACTATGGCTACACCTTC